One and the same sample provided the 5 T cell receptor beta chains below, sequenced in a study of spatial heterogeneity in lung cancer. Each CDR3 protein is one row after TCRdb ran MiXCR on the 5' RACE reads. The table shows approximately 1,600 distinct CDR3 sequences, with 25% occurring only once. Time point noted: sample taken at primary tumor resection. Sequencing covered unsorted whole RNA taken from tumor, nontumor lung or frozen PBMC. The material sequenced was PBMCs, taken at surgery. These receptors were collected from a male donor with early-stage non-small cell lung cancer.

CDR3: CSARGTGERDYGYTF. CDR3 coding DNA: TGCAGTGCTAGAGGGACAGGGGAAAGAGACTATGGCTACACCTTC. This sequence joins TRBV20-1 and TRBJ1-2; 9 bases are shared with TRBD1. The CDR3 covers 15 residues. CDR1 is DFQATT and CDR2 is SNEGSKA in the germline V gene (reference sequence). V lost 1 base and J lost 3; bases outside the gene matches: 6.

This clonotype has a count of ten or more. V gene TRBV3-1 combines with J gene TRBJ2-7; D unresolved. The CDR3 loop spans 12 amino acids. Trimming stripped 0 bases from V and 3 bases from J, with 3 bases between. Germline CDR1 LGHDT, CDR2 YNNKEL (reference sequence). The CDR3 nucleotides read TGTGCCAGCAGCCAAGAAGACTACGAGCAGTACTTC. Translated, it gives CASSQEDYEQYF.

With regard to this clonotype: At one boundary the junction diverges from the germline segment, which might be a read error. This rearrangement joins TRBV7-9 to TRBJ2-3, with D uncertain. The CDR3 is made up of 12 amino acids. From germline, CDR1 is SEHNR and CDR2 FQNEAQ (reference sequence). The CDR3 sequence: CASTLNTDTQYF. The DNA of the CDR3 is TGTGCCAGCACCTTAAACACAGATACGCAGTATTTT.

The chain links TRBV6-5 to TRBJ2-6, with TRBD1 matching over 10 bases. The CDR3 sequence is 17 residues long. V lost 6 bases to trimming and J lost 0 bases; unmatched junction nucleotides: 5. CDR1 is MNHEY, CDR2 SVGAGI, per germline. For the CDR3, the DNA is TGTGCCAGCAGACCGGGACAGGGGCTCTCTGGGGCCAACGTCCTGACTTTC. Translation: CASRPGQGLSGANVLTF.

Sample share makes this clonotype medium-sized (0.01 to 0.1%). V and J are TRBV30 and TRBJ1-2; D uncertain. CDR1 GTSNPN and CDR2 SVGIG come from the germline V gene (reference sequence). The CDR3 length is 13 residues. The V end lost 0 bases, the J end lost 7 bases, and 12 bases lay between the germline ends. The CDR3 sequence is CAWSVLGMGGYTF. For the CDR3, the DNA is TGTGCCTGGAGTGTACTGGGGATGGGTGGCTACACCTTC. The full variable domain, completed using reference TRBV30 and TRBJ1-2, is SQTIHQWPATLVQPVGSPLSLECTVEGTSNPNLYWYRQAAGRGLQLLFYSVGIGQISSEVPQNLSASRPQDRQFILSSKKLLLSDSGFYLCAWSVLGMGGYTFGSGTRLTVV.